One sample yielded the 20 T cell receptor beta chains listed below, sequenced in a study of cytomegalovirus exposure and HLA in healthy donors. In the PCR, 60 Vbeta and 13 Jbeta primers were used. Method: immunoSEQ multiplex PCR; TCRdb's copy keeps in-frame clones and lacks some. Among approximately 280,000 clones, roughly 90% were seen once, and the ten largest hold approximately 4.3%. The sequenced material came from PBMCs. These receptors all come from a man aged 35 to 55 in good health and CMV-seropositive.

The chain is built from TRBV28 and TRBJ1-1; perhaps TRBD1 as D (6 bases). With 3 bases removed from V and 5 bases from J, the gap between germline ends came to 13 bases. This CDR3 has 14 amino acids. The germline CDR1 and CDR2 sequences are MDHEN and SYDVKM. The CDR3 loop reads CASSLDSRATEAFF. CDR3 nucleotide sequence: TGTGCCAGCAGTTTGGACAGTCGAGCAACTGAAGCTTTCTTT. The entire variable domain, with the rest obtained from reference TRBV28 and TRBJ1-1, is as follows: DVKVTQSSRYLVKRTGEKVFLECVQDMDHENMFWYRQDPGLGLRLIYFSYDVKMKEKGDIPEGYSVSREKKERFSLILESASTNQTSMYLCASSLDSRATEAFFGQGTRLTVV.

This sequence joins TRBV19 and TRBJ1-1, with D possibly being TRBD1 (6 bases). The V and J ends lost 5 bases and 1 base respectively, with 14 bases between them. The germline V gene has CDR1 LNHDA and CDR2 SQIVND (reference sequence). The length of the CDR3 is 15 residues. This CDR3 reads CASSERGHTNTEAFF. For the CDR3, the DNA is TGTGCCAGTAGTGAAAGGGGACATACGAACACTGAAGCTTTCTTT.

The CDR3 sequence is CASPRSLDRVDYGYTF. The DNA of the CDR3 is TGTGCCAGCCCTCGAAGCCTAGACAGGGTTGACTATGGCTACACCTTC. The chain is built from TRBV11-2 and TRBJ1-2; 7 nucleotides match TRBD1. In germline, CDR1 is SGHAT, CDR2 FQNNGV. Trimming took 8 bases from V and 3 from J; bases not matched to a gene: 15. This CDR3 is built from 16 residues.

The chain is built from TRBV14 and TRBJ2-1; 7 nucleotides match TRBD2. CDR3 length equals 15 residues. Trimming removed 2 bases from V and 4 bases from J; junction bases left unmatched: 5. Germline lookup yields CDR1 SGHDN and CDR2 FVKESK. CDR3 bases: TGTGCCAGCAGCCAAAGGCGCGGGAGTTACAATGAGCAGTTCTTC. Residues: CASSQRRGSYNEQFF.

The chain recombines TRBV6-1 with TRBJ1-2; 8 positions agree with TRBD1. This CDR3 region has 15 residues. Germline CDR1 reads MNHNS; CDR2 reads SASEGT. Losses at the gene ends were 3 bases for V and 0 bases for J; bases not matched to a gene: 3. CDR3: CASSDWTGPNYGYTF. CDR3 nucleotides: TGTGCCAGCAGTGATTGGACAGGGCCTAACTATGGCTACACCTTC.

V usage is TRBV19 and J usage is TRBJ1-6; unclear D gene. Germline V gene sequence: CDR1 LNHDA, CDR2 SQIVND (reference sequence). Trimming shortened V by 1 base and J by 6 bases, and 10 bases separated the two germline ends. The length of the CDR3 is 15 residues. The CDR3 protein is CASSIGQRSNSPLHF. CDR3 bases: TGTGCCAGTAGTATAGGCCAGAGGAGTAATTCACCCCTCCACTTT.

The chain is built from TRBV6-5 and TRBJ2-7, with 8 bases identical to TRBD2. The CDR3 runs to 15 residues. CDR1 and CDR2 from the germline V gene are MNHEY and SVGAGI. Trimming took 5 bases from V and 6 from J; bases not matched to a gene: 12. The CDR3 protein is CASSPLGTRLREQYF. Here the CDR3 DNA reads TGTGCCAGCAGTCCTCTCGGGACTAGATTACGCGAGCAGTACTTC.

The CDR3 bases are TGTGCCAGCAGCTTAACAGGGGCTTCCTACGAGCAGTACTTC. Protein: CASSLTGASYEQYF. The chain carries TRBV7-9 and TRBJ2-7; 7 nucleotides line up with TRBD1. V lost 2 bases, J lost 1 base, and 2 bases stayed unmatched. The CDR3 is 14 amino acids. The germline CDR1 and CDR2 sequences are SEHNR and FQNEAQ (reference sequence).

The gene calls are TRBV27 and TRBJ2-7, with TRBD2 matching 9 bases. CDR1 and CDR2 (germline): MNHEY, SMNVEV (reference sequence). The CDR3 covers 17 residues. Trimming cost V 6 bases and J 0 bases; bases outside gene matches: 12. CDR3 residues: CASRPLSGSLSSYEQYF. CDR3 DNA: TGTGCCAGCAGACCCCTTAGCGGGAGTTTGTCCTCCTACGAGCAGTACTTC.

This chain uses TRBV2 with TRBJ2-7; 11 nucleotides line up with TRBD2. The germline V gene has CDR1 SNHLY and CDR2 FYNNEI. V trimming: 7 bases; J trimming: 3 bases; junction bases outside the gene matches: 11. The CDR3 is 16 residues long. CDR3 nucleotide sequence: TGTGCCAGCATTATTGGGACTAGCGGTTCCTTCTACGAGCAGTACTTC. Its protein product is CASIIGTSGSFYEQYF.

This chain uses TRBV4-2 with TRBJ2-6, with D maybe TRBD2 (6 bases). Between the trimmed V and J ends, which lost 1 base and 4 bases, there was a span of 14 bases. In germline, CDR1 is LGHNA, CDR2 YNFKEQ. The CDR3 spans 17 residues. CDR3 DNA: TGTGCCAGCAGCCAAGGGTCAGGGACTTACGGGGCCAACGTCCTGACTTTC. This encodes CASSQGSGTYGANVLTF.

This chain connects TRBV30 to TRBJ2-2; TRBD1 agrees at 7 bases. V shed 4 bases and J 6 bases; nucleotides not matched to a gene: 8. There are 14 residues in the CDR3. CDR1 and CDR2 (germline): GTSNPN, SVGIG (reference sequence). In DNA, the CDR3 is TGTGCCTGGACCGACAGGGATCGGTCCGGGGAGCTGTTTTTT. It is translated as CAWTDRDRSGELFF. Full variable domain (missing parts from reference TRBV30 and TRBJ2-2): SQTIHQWPATLVQPVGSPLSLECTVEGTSNPNLYWYRQAAGRGLQLLFYSVGIGQISSEVPQNLSASRPQDRQFILSSKKLLLSDSGFYLCAWTDRDRSGELFFGEGSRLTVL.

This clone was recorded only once. The chain couples TRBV5-1 to TRBJ2-5; 9 bases match TRBD1. The germline CDR1 and CDR2 sequences are SGHRS and YFSETQ. The CDR3 totals 13 residues. Trimming removed 4 bases from V and 4 bases from J; junction bases left unmatched: 2. The CDR3 DNA reads TGCGCCAGCAGCCAGACAGGGGGAGAGACCCAGTACTTC. Translation: CASSQTGGETQYF.

The chain employs TRBV11-1 and TRBJ2-1; D perhaps matches TRBD1 (6 bases). The CDR3 length is 14 residues. Germline CDR1 SGHAT, CDR2 FQDESV (reference sequence). Trimming removed 1 base at V and 5 bases at J, with 9 bases between. CDR3 nucleotide sequence: TGTGCCAGCAGCTTAGAGGACAGTGACAATGAGCAGTTCTTC. Its protein is CASSLEDSDNEQFF.

The chain combines TRBV2 with TRBJ2-5, with D possibly being TRBD1 (5 bases). There are 13 residues in the CDR3. The germline CDR1 and CDR2 sequences are SNHLY and FYNNEI. V was shortened by 5 bases and J by 2 bases, with 9 bases between the two germline ends. The CDR3 is CASSLDRQETQYF. The CDR3 DNA follows: TGTGCCAGCAGTTTAGACAGACAAGAGACCCAGTACTTC. Full variable domain (outside the CDR3, taken from reference TRBV2 and TRBJ2-5): EPEVTQTPSHQVTQMGQEVILRCVPISNHLYFYWYRQILGQKVEFLVSFYNNEISEKSEIFDDQFSVERPDGSNFTLKIRSTKLEDSAMYFCASSLDRQETQYFGPGTRLLVL.

The chain joins TRBV5-1 to TRBJ2-7; 9 bases are a match to TRBD1. This CDR3 has 15 residues. V shed 3 bases, J shed 2 bases, and the junction held 6 bases outside the gene matches. The V gene's germline CDR1 is SGHRS and CDR2 YFSETQ. The DNA for the CDR3 is TGCGCCAGCAGCTGGGGGGGGACAGGGACCTACGAGCAGTACTTC. Protein product: CASSWGGTGTYEQYF.

The V and J genes are TRBV5-4 and TRBJ2-5; 11 bases map to TRBD2. Germline V CDR1 and CDR2: SGHNT, YYREEE (reference sequence). CDR3 length: 12 residues. V shed 4 bases and J 14 bases; nucleotides not matched to a gene: 7. CDR3 bases: TGTGCCAGCAGCCGGGGACTAGCGGCCCCTTACTTC. Its translation: CASSRGLAAPYF.

This chain links TRBV29-1 with TRBJ2-7, with 10 bases lining up with TRBD1. The CDR3 runs to 14 residues. V lost 1 base, J lost 0 bases, and 0 bases stayed unmatched. Germline V gene lookup returns CDR1 SQVTM and CDR2 ANQGSEA. CDR3 sequence reads: CSVEGTGGSYEQYF. The CDR3 coding sequence is TGCAGCGTTGAAGGGACAGGGGGCTCCTACGAGCAGTACTTC.

The chain carries TRBV5-6 and TRBJ2-7, with 8 bases that match TRBD1. With 4 bases clipped from V and 2 bases from J, the junction kept 17 bases outside the gene matches. Per germline, CDR1 SGHDT and CDR2 YYEEEE. The CDR3 sequence is 18 residues long. The CDR3 sequence: CASSPGTGDSLTPYEQYF. The CDR3 DNA reads TGTGCCAGCAGCCCCGGGACAGGAGACTCACTAACGCCCTACGAGCAGTACTTC.

This clone occurred once. This chain joins TRBV9 and TRBJ2-5; the D gene is possibly TRBD2 (5 bases). The length of the CDR3 is 15 residues. Trimming took off 0 bases at V and 4 bases at J, with 13 bases between the two ends. Germline assignment: CDR1 SGDLS and CDR2 YYNGEE. The CDR3 bases are TGTGCCAGCAGCGTAGGGGCGATCGGGATAGAGACCCAGTACTTC. Protein product: CASSVGAIGIETQYF. The whole variable domain, filled in from reference TRBV9 and TRBJ2-5, reads DSGVTQTPKHLITATGQRVTLRCSPRSGDLSVYWYQQSLDQGLQFLIQYYNGEERAKGNILERFSAQQFPDLHSELNLSSLELGDSALYFCASSVGAIGIETQYFGPGTRLLVL.